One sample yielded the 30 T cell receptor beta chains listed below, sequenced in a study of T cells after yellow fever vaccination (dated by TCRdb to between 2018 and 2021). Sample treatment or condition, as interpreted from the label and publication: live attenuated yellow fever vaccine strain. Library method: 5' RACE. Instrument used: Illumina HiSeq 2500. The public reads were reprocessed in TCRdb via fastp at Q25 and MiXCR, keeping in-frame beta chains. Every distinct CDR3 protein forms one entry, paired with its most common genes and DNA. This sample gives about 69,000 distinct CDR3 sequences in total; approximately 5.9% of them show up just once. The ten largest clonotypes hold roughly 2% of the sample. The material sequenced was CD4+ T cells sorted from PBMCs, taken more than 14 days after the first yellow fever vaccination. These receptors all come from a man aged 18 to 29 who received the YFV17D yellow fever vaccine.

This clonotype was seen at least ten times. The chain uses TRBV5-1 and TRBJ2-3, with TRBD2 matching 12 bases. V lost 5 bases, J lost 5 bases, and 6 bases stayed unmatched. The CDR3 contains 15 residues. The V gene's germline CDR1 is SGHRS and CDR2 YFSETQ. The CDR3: CASRASGGAEDTQYF. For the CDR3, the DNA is TGCGCCAGCAGGGCTAGCGGGGGGGCCGAAGATACGCAGTATTTT.

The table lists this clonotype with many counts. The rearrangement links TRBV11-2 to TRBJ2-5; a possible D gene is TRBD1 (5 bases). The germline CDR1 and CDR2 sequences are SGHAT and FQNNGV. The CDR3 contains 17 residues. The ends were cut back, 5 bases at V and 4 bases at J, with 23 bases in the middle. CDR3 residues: CASSPHPGPGHAETQYF. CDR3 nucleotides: TGTGCCAGCAGCCCGCACCCGGGCCCAGGGCATGCAGAGACCCAGTACTTC.

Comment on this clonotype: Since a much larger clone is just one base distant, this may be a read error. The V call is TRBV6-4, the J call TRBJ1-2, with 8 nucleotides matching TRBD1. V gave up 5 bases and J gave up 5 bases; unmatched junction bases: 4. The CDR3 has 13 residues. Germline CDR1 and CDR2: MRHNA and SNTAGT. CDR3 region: CASSRQGRYGYTF. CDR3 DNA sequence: TGTGCCAGCAGTCGACAGGGGAGGTATGGCTACACCTTC.

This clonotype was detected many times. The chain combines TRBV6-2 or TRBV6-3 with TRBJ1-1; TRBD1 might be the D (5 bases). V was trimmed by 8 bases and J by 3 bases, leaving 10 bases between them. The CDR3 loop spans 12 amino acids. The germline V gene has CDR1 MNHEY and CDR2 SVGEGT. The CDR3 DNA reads TGTGCCAGCGCCAGGGATTACACTGAAGCTTTCTTT. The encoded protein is CASARDYTEAFF.

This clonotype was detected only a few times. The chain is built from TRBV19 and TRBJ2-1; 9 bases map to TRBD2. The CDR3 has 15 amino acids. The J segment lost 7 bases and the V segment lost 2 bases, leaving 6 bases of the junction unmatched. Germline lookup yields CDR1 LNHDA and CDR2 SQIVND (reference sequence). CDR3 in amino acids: CASSIRSGGMNEQFF. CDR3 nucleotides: TGTGCCAGTAGTATACGGAGCGGGGGGATGAATGAGCAGTTCTTC.

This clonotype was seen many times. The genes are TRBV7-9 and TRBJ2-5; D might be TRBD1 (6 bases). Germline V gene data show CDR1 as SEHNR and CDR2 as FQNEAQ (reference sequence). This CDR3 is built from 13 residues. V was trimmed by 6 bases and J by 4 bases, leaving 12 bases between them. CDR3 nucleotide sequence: TGTGCCAGCAGTAGGACAGTTCCAGAGACCCAGTACTTC. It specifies CASSRTVPETQYF.

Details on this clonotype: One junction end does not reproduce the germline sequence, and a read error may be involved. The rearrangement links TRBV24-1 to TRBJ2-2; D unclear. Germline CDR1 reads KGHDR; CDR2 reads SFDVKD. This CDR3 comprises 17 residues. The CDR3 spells CGTFDLQGRPEAGELFF. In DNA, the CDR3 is TGTGGCACCTTTGATTTGCAAGGTCGGCCTGAAGCCGGGGAGCTGTTTTTT.

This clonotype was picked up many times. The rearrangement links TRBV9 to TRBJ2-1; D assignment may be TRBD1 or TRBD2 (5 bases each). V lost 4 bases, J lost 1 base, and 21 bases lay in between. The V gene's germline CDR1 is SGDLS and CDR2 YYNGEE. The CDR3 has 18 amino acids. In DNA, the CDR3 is TGTGCCAGCAGCTCCGCCGGGGCAAACCCCCTTTCCTACAATGAGCAGTTCTTC. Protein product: CASSSAGANPLSYNEQFF.

For the CDR3, the DNA is TGTGCCAGCAGCTTAGCGATCCAGCGGGGGGCGAGCACAGATACGCAGTATTTT. It translates to CASSLAIQRGASTDTQYF. The chain uses TRBV11-1 and TRBJ2-3, with TRBD2 matching over 9 bases. The length of the CDR3 is 18 residues. Germline V gives CDR1 SGHAT, CDR2 FQDESV (reference sequence). Trimming removed 0 bases from V and 0 bases from J; junction bases left unmatched: 7. Full variable domain (rest looked up from reference TRBV11-1 and TRBJ2-3): EAEVAQSPRYKITEKSQAVAFWCDPISGHATLYWYRQILGQGPELLVQFQDESVVDDSQLPKDRFSAERLKGVDSTLKIQPAELGDSAMYLCASSLAIQRGASTDTQYFGPGTRLTVL.

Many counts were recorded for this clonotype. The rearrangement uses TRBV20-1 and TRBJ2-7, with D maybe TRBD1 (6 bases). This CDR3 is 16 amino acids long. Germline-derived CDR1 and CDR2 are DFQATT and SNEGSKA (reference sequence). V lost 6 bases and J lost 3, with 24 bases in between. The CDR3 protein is CSADGGRTDSCYEQYV. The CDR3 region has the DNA TGCAGTGCGGATGGGGGCCGGACAGACTCGTGCTACGAGCAGTACGTC.

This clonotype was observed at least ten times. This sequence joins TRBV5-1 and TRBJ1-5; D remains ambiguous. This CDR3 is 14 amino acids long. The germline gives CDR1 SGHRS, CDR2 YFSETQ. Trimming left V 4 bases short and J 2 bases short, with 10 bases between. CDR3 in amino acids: CASSEGMGNQPQHF. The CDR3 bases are TGCGCCAGCAGCGAGGGTATGGGCAATCAGCCCCAGCATTTT.

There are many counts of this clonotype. The CDR3 DNA reads TGTGCCAGCAGCTTAGTTGGTAGCGGGGGGGCATTGAAGTTCTTC. Its translation: CASSLVGSGGALKFF. The chain employs TRBV7-2 and TRBJ2-1, with 11 nucleotides matching TRBD2. Trimming removed 1 base from V and 14 bases from J; junction bases left unmatched: 10. CDR3 length: 15 residues. Germline CDR1 is SGHTA and CDR2 is FQGNSA.

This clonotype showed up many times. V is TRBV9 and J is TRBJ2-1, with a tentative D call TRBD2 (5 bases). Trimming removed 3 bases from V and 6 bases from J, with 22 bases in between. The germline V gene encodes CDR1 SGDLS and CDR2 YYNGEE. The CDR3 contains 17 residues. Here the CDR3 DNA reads TGTGCCAGCAGCGCATCGGGATATTACCGATCCAGCAATGAGCAGTTCTTC. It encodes CASSASGYYRSSNEQFF.

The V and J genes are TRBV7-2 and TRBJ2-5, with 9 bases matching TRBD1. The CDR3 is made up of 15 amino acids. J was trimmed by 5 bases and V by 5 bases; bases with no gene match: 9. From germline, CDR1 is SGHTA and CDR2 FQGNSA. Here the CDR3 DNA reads TGTGCCAGCAGCCGGGACAGGGCACCCCGTGAGACCCAGTACTTC. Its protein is CASSRDRAPRETQYF.

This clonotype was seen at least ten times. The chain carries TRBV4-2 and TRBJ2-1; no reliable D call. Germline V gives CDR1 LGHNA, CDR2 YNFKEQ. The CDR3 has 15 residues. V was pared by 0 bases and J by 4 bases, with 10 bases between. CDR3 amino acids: CASSQELTTYNEQFF. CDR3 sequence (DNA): TGTGCCAGCAGCCAAGAGTTAACAACGTACAATGAGCAGTTCTTC.

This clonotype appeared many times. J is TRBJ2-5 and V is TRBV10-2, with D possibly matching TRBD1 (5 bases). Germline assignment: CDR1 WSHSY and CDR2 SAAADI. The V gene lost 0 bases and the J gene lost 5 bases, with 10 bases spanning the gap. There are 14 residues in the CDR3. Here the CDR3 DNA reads TGCGCCAGCAGTGAGTCGATCGCAGGGGAGACCCAGTACTTC. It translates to CASSESIAGETQYF.

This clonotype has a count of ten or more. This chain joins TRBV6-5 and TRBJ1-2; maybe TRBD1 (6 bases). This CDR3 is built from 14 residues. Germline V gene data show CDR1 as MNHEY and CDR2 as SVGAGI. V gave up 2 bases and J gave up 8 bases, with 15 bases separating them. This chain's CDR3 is CASSYRQGMGGYTF. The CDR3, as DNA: TGTGCCAGCAGTTACCGGCAGGGGATGGGAGGCTACACCTTC.

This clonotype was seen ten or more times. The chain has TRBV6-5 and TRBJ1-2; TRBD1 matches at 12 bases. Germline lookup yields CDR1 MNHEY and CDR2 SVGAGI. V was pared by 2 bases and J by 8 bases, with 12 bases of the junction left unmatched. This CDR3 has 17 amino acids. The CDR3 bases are TGTGCCAGCAGTTACGGGCCCCCGGGACAGGGGGCGCGGGGCTACACCTTC. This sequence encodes CASSYGPPGQGARGYTF.

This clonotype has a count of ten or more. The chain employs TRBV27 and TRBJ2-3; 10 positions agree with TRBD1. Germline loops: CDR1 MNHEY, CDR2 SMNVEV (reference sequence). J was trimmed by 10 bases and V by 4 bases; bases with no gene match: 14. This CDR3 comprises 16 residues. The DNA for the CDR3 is TGTGCCAGCAGTTCCCTCTGGGGACAGGGGCCCCGAGCGCAGTATTTT. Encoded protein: CASSSLWGQGPRAQYF.

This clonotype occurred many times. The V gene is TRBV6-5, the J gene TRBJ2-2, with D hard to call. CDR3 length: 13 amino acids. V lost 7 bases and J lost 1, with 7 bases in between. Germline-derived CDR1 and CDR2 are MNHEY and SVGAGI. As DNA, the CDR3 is TGTGCCAGCAAACACCAGAACACCGGGGAGCTGTTTTTT. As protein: CASKHQNTGELFF.

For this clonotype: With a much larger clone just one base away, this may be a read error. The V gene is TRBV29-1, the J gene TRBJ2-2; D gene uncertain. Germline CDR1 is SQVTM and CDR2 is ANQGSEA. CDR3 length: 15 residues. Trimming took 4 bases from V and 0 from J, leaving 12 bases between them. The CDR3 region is CSVGRQWPNTGELFF. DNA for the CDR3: TGCAGCGTTGGTCGTCAGTGGCCGAACACCGGGGAGCTGTTTTTT.

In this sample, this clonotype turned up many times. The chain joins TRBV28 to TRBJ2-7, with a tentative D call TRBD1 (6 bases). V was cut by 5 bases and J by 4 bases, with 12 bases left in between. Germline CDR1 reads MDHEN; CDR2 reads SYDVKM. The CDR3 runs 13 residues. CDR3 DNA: TGTGCCAGCAGTCCAGGACAGCAGTACGAGCAGTACGTC. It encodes CASSPGQQYEQYV.

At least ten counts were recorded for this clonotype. The CDR3 sequence: CASSLGYQPQHF. The DNA for the CDR3 is TGTGCCAGCAGCTTGGGTTATCAGCCCCAGCATTTT. This chain uses TRBV7-2 with TRBJ1-5; D unresolved. Per the germline V gene, CDR1 is SGHTA and CDR2 is FQGNSA. This CDR3 comprises 12 residues. V lost 3 bases and J 5 bases, leaving 5 bases between the germline ends.

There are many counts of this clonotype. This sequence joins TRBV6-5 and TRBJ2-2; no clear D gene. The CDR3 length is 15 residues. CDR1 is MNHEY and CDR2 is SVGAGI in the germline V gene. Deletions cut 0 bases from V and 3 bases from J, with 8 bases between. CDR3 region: CASSYSDIYTGELFF. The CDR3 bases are TGTGCCAGCAGTTACTCAGACATTTACACCGGGGAGCTGTTTTTT.

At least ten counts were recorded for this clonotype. CDR3 residues: CASSYHGGGLEQYF. As DNA, the CDR3 is TGTGCCAGCAGTTACCACGGGGGGGGCCTCGAGCAGTACTTC. This chain links TRBV6-2 or TRBV6-3 with TRBJ2-7; 8 bases map to TRBD2. CDR3 length: 14 residues. Germline trimming cut 2 bases from V and 6 bases from J; bases unmatched to any gene: 6. Germline loops: CDR1 MNHEY, CDR2 SVGEGT.

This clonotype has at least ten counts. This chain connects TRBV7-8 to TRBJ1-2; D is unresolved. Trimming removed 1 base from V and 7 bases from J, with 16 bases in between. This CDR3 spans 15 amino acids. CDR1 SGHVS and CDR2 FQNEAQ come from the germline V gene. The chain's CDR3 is CASSLDAWVAAGYTF. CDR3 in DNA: TGTGCCAGCAGCTTAGACGCGTGGGTGGCGGCTGGCTACACCTTC.

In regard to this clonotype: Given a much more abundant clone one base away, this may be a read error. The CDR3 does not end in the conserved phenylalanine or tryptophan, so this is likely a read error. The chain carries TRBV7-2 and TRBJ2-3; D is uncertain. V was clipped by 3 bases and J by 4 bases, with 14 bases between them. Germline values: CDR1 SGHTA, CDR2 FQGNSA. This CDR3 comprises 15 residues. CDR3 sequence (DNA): TGTGCCAGCAGCTTTCCGGCCCAATCCCCAGATACGCAGTATTGT. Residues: CASSFPAQSPDTQYC.

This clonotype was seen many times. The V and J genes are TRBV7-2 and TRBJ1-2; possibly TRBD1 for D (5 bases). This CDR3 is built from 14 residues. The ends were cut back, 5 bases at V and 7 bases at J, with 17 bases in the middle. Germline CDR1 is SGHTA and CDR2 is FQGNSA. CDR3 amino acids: CASSPQTEYSGYTF. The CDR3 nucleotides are TGTGCCAGCAGCCCCCAGACAGAGTATTCTGGCTACACCTTC.

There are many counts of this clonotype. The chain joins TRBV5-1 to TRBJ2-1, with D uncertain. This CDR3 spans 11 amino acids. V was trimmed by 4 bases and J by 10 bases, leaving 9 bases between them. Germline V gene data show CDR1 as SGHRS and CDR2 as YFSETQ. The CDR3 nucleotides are TGCGCCAGCAGCGTTGGCCGGGAGCAGTTCTTC. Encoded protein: CASSVGREQFF.

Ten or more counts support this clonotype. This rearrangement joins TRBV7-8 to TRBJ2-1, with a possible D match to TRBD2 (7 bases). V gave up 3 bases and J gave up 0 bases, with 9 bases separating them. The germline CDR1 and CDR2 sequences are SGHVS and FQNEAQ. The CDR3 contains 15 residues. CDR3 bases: TGTGCCAGCAGCTTTCGGGGGGCCTCCTACAATGAGCAGTTCTTC. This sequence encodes CASSFRGASYNEQFF.